Included here is one TCR beta chain sequence, with context. These data originate in a study of CD8 T cells in ankylosing spondylitis. TCRdb re-called the 5' RACE reads through MiXCR, storing one row per CDR3 protein. The sample carries some 270,000 distinct CDR3 sequences, about a sixth recorded once. This TCR was recovered from a male donor with ankylosing spondylitis or in good health (not recorded which). The sequenced sample consisted of blood, either unsorted or a sorted T cell fraction (not recorded which).

CDR3 protein: CSVELRTYEQYF. The CDR3 DNA reads TGCAGCGTTGAACTCAGAACCTACGAGCAGTACTTC. V is TRBV29-1 and J is TRBJ2-7; D gene uncertain. The germline V and J ends were trimmed by 2 bases and 2 bases, with 7 bases remaining between them. There are 12 residues in the CDR3. Germline lookup yields CDR1 SQVTM and CDR2 ANQGSEA.